The T cell receptor (beta chain) under discussion was sequenced for a study of T cell responses to AZD1222 COVID-19 vaccine. This CDR3 has 15 residues. V was shortened by 1 base and J by 2 bases, with 12 bases between the two germline ends. The germline CDR1 and CDR2 sequences are SGDLS and YYNGEE. Study-level points and caveats: Vaccination with two AZD1222 doses was followed by a rise in Spike-specific TCR breadth and depth. Most donors were white British and more were female, and clonal diversity was possibly underestimated. It was only a handful of AZD1222 recipients who were seropositive at baseline.

On this clone itself: What it binds is not known.

TCRdb's copy holds only in-frame clones and misses some; the assay was immunoSEQ multiplex PCR. The sample records 150,000 or so clones, roughly 89% being singletons. This chain links TRBV9 with TRBJ1-2; D unresolved. This clonotype originated in an adult in good health. The specimen was peripheral blood, collected on day 0 of AZD1222 vaccination. CDR3: CASSVSLLHNYGYTF. CDR3 sequence (DNA): TGTGCCAGCAGCGTATCCTTACTCCACAACTATGGCTACACCTTC. The full variable domain, completed using reference TRBV9 and TRBJ1-2, is DSGVTQTPKHLITATGQRVTLRCSPRSGDLSVYWYQQSLDQGLQFLIQYYNGEERAKGNILERFSAQQFPDLHSELNLSSLELGDSALYFCASSVSLLHNYGYTFGSGTRLTVV.